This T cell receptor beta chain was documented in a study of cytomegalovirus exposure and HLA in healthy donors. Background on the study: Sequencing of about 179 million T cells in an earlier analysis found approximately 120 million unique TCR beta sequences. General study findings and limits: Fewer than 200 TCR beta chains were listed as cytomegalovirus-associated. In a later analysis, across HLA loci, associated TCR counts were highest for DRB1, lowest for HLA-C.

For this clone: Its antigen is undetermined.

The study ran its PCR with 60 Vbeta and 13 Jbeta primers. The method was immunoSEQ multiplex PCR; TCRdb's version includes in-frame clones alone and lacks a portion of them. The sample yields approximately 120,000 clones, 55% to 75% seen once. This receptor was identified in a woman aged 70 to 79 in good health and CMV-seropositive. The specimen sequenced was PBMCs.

Written as DNA, the CDR3 is TGTGCCAGTAGTACGAACAGGGCCTCGAACACTGAAGCTTTCTTT. Translation: CASSTNRASNTEAFF. The chain uses TRBV19 and TRBJ1-1, with D perhaps TRBD1 (6 bases). V was pared by 4 bases and J by 1 base, with 13 bases between. Looked up from germline, CDR1 is LNHDA and CDR2 is SQIVND (reference sequence). This CDR3 has 15 residues.